This TCR beta chain was captured by sequencing in a study of T-cell reconstitution after alpha-beta-depleted transplantation in children. The CDR3 sequence is 13 residues long. V dropped 0 bases and J dropped 8 bases, with 11 bases sitting between them. Germline CDR1 reads SGHKS; CDR2 reads YYEKEE (reference sequence). Unique molecular identifiers were incorporated during preparation of the TCRbeta library. TCRdb re-derived calls from the PCR reads in MiXCR, one entry per CDR3 protein. The table lists 450,000 to 600,000 distinct CDR3 sequences, around 17% of them singletons. The chain joins TRBV5-5 to TRBJ1-1, with D uncertain. The specimen comprised PBMCs from the stem cell graft donor, sampled from the stem cell graft. This receptor was identified in a human donor who donated a stem cell graft to a child with acute lymphoblastic leukemia. The CDR3 region has the DNA TGTGCCAGCAGCTTGGACGTGGGCCTGGAAGCTTTCTTT. Translation gives CASSLDVGLEAFF. Supplemented by reference TRBV5-5 and TRBJ1-1, the full variable domain reads DAGVTQSPTHLIKTRGQQVTLRCSPISGHKSVSWYQQVLGQGPQFIFQYYEKEERGRGNFPDRFSARQFPNYSSELNVNALLLGDSALYLCASSLDVGLEAFFGQGTRLTVV.